Sequencing of this T cell receptor beta chain was carried out in a study of T cells in Graves' hyperthyroidism and ophthalmopathy. About the research overall: Peripheral blood samples were taken at initial diagnosis, prior to any treatment.

Patients were excluded for uncontrolled infection, other autoimmune disease, pregnancy or lactation. Amplification yielded TCR beta CDR3 regions, with RNA transcripts as the source. Using the HTBI primer set, a first-round RT-PCR was run on the TCR CDR3. In TCRdb, the multiplex PCR reads were re-called with MiXCR into one record per CDR3 protein. The sample lists approximately 300,000 distinct CDR3 sequences; around 15% were seen once. The receptor's source is an older woman with Graves' ophthalmopathy. The sequenced sample was blood.

The CDR3 here is CSSPGTSTNEKLFF. DNA for the CDR3: TGCAGTTCCCCCGGGACATCAACTAATGAAAAACTGTTTTTT. V and J are TRBV20-1 and TRBJ1-4; tentatively, D is TRBD1 (6 bases). V lost 8 bases to trimming and J lost 0 bases, with 13 bases between them. Germline-derived CDR1 and CDR2 are DFQATT and SNEGSKA (reference sequence). This CDR3 spans 14 amino acids.